This TCR beta chain comes out of a study of tumor-infiltrating lymphocytes in oesophageal squamous cell carcinoma. CDR3 length equals 13 residues. Germline lookup yields CDR1 SQVTM and CDR2 ANQGSEA. To note about this clonotype: A junction end diverges from the germline sequence, so it may reflect a read error.

TCRdb itself ran the PCR reads through MiXCR, one entry per CDR3 protein. Among roughly 17,000 distinct CDR3 sequences, 45% to 50% were seen once, and the ten largest hold less than 25%. The V gene is TRBV29-1, the J gene TRBJ2-3; the match to TRBD1 covers 8 bases. Sequencing was performed on esophageal tumor tissue. The source is a male donor with esophageal squamous cell carcinoma. As DNA, the CDR3 is TGCAGCGTTGCGACAGGGGTCACAGATACGCGGTATTTT. It specifies CSVATGVTDTRYF.